The entry below describes one TCR beta chain. Its antigen is as yet unknown. The CDR3 extends over 17 amino acids. Trimming at V came to 4 bases and at J to 10 bases, leaving 15 bases not matched to a gene. CDR1 is GTSNPN and CDR2 is SVGIG in the germline V gene (reference sequence). 5'-RACE, quantitative and with molecular barcodes, yielded the TCR beta libraries. TCRdb re-derived calls from the 5' RACE reads in MiXCR, one entry per CDR3 protein. The table lists a few hundred thousand distinct CDR3 sequences, 15% to 20% of them singletons, with approximately 1% in the top ten. These data originate in a study of CD8 T cells in ankylosing spondylitis. Study-wide points: A TCR beta motif of under 10 highly homologous variants appeared characteristic of ankylosing spondylitis blood.

The genes are TRBV30 and TRBJ1-6; 11 nucleotides agree with TRBD1. Input material: blood, either unsorted or a sorted T cell fraction (not recorded which). The TCR was taken from a male donor with ankylosing spondylitis. The CDR3 sequence is CAWKGGTGGSGFSPLHF. The DNA of the CDR3 is TGTGCCTGGAAGGGCGGGACAGGGGGATCCGGATTCTCACCCCTCCACTTT.